The T cell receptor beta chain described here comes from a study of shared clonotypes between healthy human individuals (dated by TCRdb to 2018 to 2021). Describing the broader study: A couple of women and a few men aged 18 to 49 years were included in the cohort. Per donor, three plates each were used for CD4 naive and CD4 memory, two for CD8 naive, and one for CD8 memory. The study deeply sequenced blood TCR repertoires of about 5 healthy adults to estimate repertoire size and the extent of clonotype sharing between individuals. Different laboratories and diverse techniques were used to prepare libraries and sequence TCR repertoires, to increase sequencing depth and limit assay-specific biases. Between about 0.8 and 9 billion PBMCs per donor were obtained by leukapheresis. The study at large found these results: Sampling was restricted to blood, and TCR repertoires in tissues likely differ from the TCR repertoires found in blood. Sharing across a few donors was observed for 5% to 6.5% of naive CD4, around 3.5% of naive CD8, about 2.3% of memory CD4, and about 0.38% of memory CD8 clonotypes. Incomplete sequencing was indicated by rarefaction of sorted-subset datasets, despite the large sequencing depth. Compared with non-shared clonotypes, the clonotypes found in all four sorted-subset donors had higher generation probabilities. Based on pairwise subsampling, the degree of clonotype sharing among donors was expected to be affected by sequencing depth. Because the study included only a small number of donors, the genetic and exposure-history diversity represented was limited. Estimated clonotype richness was generally larger for naive than for memory subsets.

Using the deep immunoSEQ assay, multiplex PCR amplified TCR CDR3 regions from genomic DNA. For each cell subset, the extracted genomic DNA was distributed evenly across all wells of several immunoSEQ 96-well plates, and each plate served as one replicate. For sorted subsets, approximately 210 ng genomic DNA, equal to 25,000 to 35,000 T cell genomes, was loaded into each replicate PCR. Purified libraries were measured with a Qubit 3.0 fluorometer, size-checked on a Bioanalyzer 2100, and measured again with the KAPA Library Quantification kit. Each immunoSEQ 96-well plate was sequenced on its own single-read 150-cycle Illumina NextSeq 550 flow cell. The authors processed their data as follows. Because only junctional sequences without quality scores were contained in the immunoSEQ output, filtering matching that applied to full-length reads could not be performed. To assign V/J genes and CDR3, sequences were annotated using PyIR, a Python wrapper for IgBLAST v1.9, with IMGT germline references. Reads were filtered out if the reads had weak V/J assignments (E-value above 1e-6), no CDR3, stop codons, out-of-frame junctions, or ambiguous translated residues. V3J clonotypes were defined by identical inferred V gene, J gene, and CDR3 amino acid sequence. To compute the percentage overlap between repertoires, the number of shared unique clonotypes was divided by the size of the smaller repertoire. Richness of each repertoire was evaluated using RTK rarefaction, the Chao1 estimator, and Recon v2.1 estimates of unobserved clonotypes. Generation probabilities were computed with OLGA for all TCRbeta clonotypes obtained by the gDNA method from a handful of donors. The clones in this table, taken by TCRdb from immuneACCESS, are in-frame only. Not every clone is retained; where verified, under half of the shortfall comes from an unresolved V gene, and the cause of the rest is unknown. That table supplies the V and J calls and clone size; D and trimming were determined from the DNA. Recorded for this sample are millions of clones; roughly 95% of them occurred a single time. Roughly 1% of the sample lies in the top ten.

As concerns this clone: The target of this receptor is not known. The record has no base qualities; no much larger clone is one base away.

CD8 naive samples were obtained by positive selection for CCR7 among CD45RO-negative cells, yielding a CD45RA+CCR7+ population from which TemRA cells were excluded. Donors were healthy HIV-negative adults with no recently reported acute infections or vaccinations. Every donor was a Caucasian adult residing in Nashville, Tennessee, USA. Blood was obtained by leukapheresis, after which PBMCs were separated by Ficoll-Histopaque density gradient centrifugation and cryopreserved in liquid nitrogen vapor phase. Purity and quantity of every magnetically sorted T cell population were checked by analytical flow cytometry. Each sorted fraction had its genomic DNA isolated and then quantified by UV absorbance on a Nanodrop 2000c. CDR1 SGDLS and CDR2 YYNGEE were looked up in the germline V gene. Trimming removed 0 bases from V and 3 bases from J, leaving 10 bases between the germline ends. Inclusive of the bounding cysteine and phenylalanine, the CDR3 is 14 residues long. Only CDR3 DNA is held: 42 bases, read in frame from base 1.

The TCR comes from a man between 18 and 29 years old in good health. The chain employs TRBV9 and TRBJ2-7, with the D gene too uncertain to name. Sequencing was carried out using naive CD8+ T cells sorted from blood. The cell subset or site label here, explained by the study, means: CD45RA+CCR7+. The CDR3 is CASSVGGVDYEQYF. The DNA is as follows: TGTGCCAGCAGCGTAGGTGGCGTTGACTACGAGCAGTACTTC. Reference TRBV9 and TRBJ2-7 proteins supply the regions before and after the CDR3; the full variable domain is: DSGVTQTPKHLITATGQRVTLRCSPRSGDLSVYWYQQSLDQGLQFLIQYYNGEERAKGNILERFSAQQFPDLHSELNLSSLELGDSALYFCASSVGGVDYEQYFGPGTRLTVT.